This T cell receptor beta chain originates from a study of OX40 agonist ivuxolimab in advanced cancers. Study-wide background: The diagnoses of dose-escalation patients were hepatocellular carcinoma, melanoma, renal cell or head and neck cancer. Averaging around 60 years in age, with a range of about 20 to 90, the cohort was around 85% male.

General observations from the study: Doses of 0.1 to 3.0 mg/kg were accompanied by clonal expansion of CD4+ and CD8+ blood T cells by week 6.

A note on this clone: What it recognizes is unknown.

The junction had 8 bases not matched to a gene; V was cut back by 8 bases and J by 0 bases. CDR1 and CDR2 from the germline V gene are MNHEY and SMNVEV (reference sequence). There are 16 residues in the CDR3. The method was immunoSEQ multiplex PCR; TCRdb's version includes in-frame clones alone and lacks a portion of them. The table shows tens of thousands of clones, with more than 70% occurring only once. This sequence originates from an adult with an advanced solid tumor such as melanoma, head and neck, liver or kidney cancer. Sequences were derived from CD4+ or CD8+ T cells sorted from blood, sampled in a trial of the OX40 agonist ivuxolimab. The chain combines TRBV27 with TRBJ1-1, with TRBD1 identical over 11 bases. The chain's CDR3 is CASPGQGGLMNTEAFF. DNA of the CDR3: TGTGCCAGCCCGGGACAGGGGGGGCTCATGAACACTGAAGCTTTCTTT.